This TCR beta chain is drawn from a study of blood T cell repertoires in COVID-19. Overall study context: Sources were T cells, B-cell-depleted T cells, or PBMCs; the material itself was cDNA or gDNA.

The CDR3 is 13 amino acids. Between the trimmed V and J ends, which lost 2 bases and 0 bases, there was a span of 2 bases. Germline V gene sequence: CDR1 SGHDN, CDR2 FVKESK. TCRdb's copy holds only in-frame clones and misses some; the assay was immunoSEQ multiplex PCR. The sample contains about 35,000 clones, almost 85% of which appear only once. The V gene is TRBV14, the J gene TRBJ1-5; D unresolved. The TCR sequence derives from a man at least 80 years old with active or convalescent COVID-19. Sequences were obtained from peripheral blood. CDR3 bases: TGTGCCAGCAGCCAATATAGCAATCAGCCCCAGCATTTT. This encodes CASSQYSNQPQHF. Full variable domain (rest looked up from reference TRBV14 and TRBJ1-5): EAGVTQFPSHSVIEKGQTVTLRCDPISGHDNLYWYRRVMGKEIKFLLHFVKESKQDESGMPNNRFLAERTGGTYSTLKVQPAELEDSGVYFCASSQYSNQPQHFGDGTRLSIL.